This is a list of T cell receptor beta chains from one sample in a study of OX40 agonist ivuxolimab in advanced cancers. Method: immunoSEQ multiplex PCR; TCRdb's copy keeps in-frame clones and lacks some. The data hold roughly 93,000 clones, with approximately 80% observed a single time. The material was CD4+ or CD8+ T cells sorted from blood, obtained in a trial of the OX40 agonist ivuxolimab. Receptor source: an adult with an advanced solid tumor such as melanoma, head and neck, liver or kidney cancer. Both conserved end residues are part of each CDR3. Each record gives: CDR3 DNA, CDR3 protein, D gene, V gene, J gene, clone size. The D gene is left open where the match is weak. Size is omitted from some rows. Given values are once, few, many or a class for expanded clones.

DNA: TGTGCCATGACAGGGAACACCGGGGAGCTGTTTTTT
CDR3: CAMTGNTGELFF
D: NA
V: TRBV10-3
J: TRBJ2-2
size: once

DNA: TGTGCCAGCAGCTTATCCTTCTCTGGAAACACCATATATTTT
CDR3: CASSLSFSGNTIYF
D: NA
V: TRBV5-8
J: TRBJ1-3
size: NA

DNA: TGTGCCAGCAGCTTAGTAGCGGGCCTCTCCCCTGAGCAGTTCTTC
CDR3: CASSLVAGLSPEQFF
D: TRBD2
V: TRBV7-8
J: TRBJ2-1
size: few

DNA: TGTGCCAGCAGCTTACCTTCACCTGACAGGGATGGCACTGAAGCTTTCTTT
CDR3: CASSLPSPDRDGTEAFF
D: TRBD1
V: TRBV7-9
J: TRBJ1-1
size: once

DNA: TGTGCCAGCAGCTTACCCCGGTTCACAGATACGCAGTATTTT
CDR3: CASSLPRFTDTQYF
D: NA
V: TRBV13
J: TRBJ2-3
size: NA

DNA: TGCGCCAGCAGCTTCACGGGGGCCGAAGAGACCCAGTACTTC
CDR3: CASSFTGAEETQYF
D: NA
V: TRBV5-1
J: TRBJ2-5
size: NA

DNA: TGTGCCAGCAGCAATCAGGACAGGGCTGACACCGGGGAGCTGTTTTTT
CDR3: CASSNQDRADTGELFF
D: TRBD1
V: TRBV13
J: TRBJ2-2
size: NA

DNA: TGTGCCAGCAGTTACGAGGGATGGACTGAAGCTTTCTTT
CDR3: CASSYEGWTEAFF
D: NA
V: TRBV6-5
J: TRBJ1-1
size: NA

DNA: TGTGCCACCCTGGCCTGGACTAGCATGAACACTGAAGCTTTCTTT
CDR3: CATLAWTSMNTEAFF
D: NA
V: TRBV28
J: TRBJ1-1
size: once

DNA: TGTGCCAGCAGTGCGGAGGGGGCCACTGAAGCTTTCTTT
CDR3: CASSAEGATEAFF
D: TRBD1
V: TRBV2
J: TRBJ1-1
size: NA

DNA: TGTGCCAGCAGTGTACTAGGACAGGGAGAGACCCAGTACTTC
CDR3: CASSVLGQGETQYF
D: TRBD1
V: TRBV25-1
J: TRBJ2-5
size: NA

DNA: TGTGCCAGCAGCCTCGGACAGTTTGCAGAGACCCAGTACTTC
CDR3: CASSLGQFAETQYF
D: NA
V: TRBV2
J: TRBJ2-5
size: NA

DNA: TGTGCCAGCAGCTTAGATCCAGGGTCAAACGAGCAGTACTTC
CDR3: CASSLDPGSNEQYF
D: NA
V: TRBV7-2
J: TRBJ2-7
size: NA

DNA: TGTGCCAGCAGTCCTCCCGCAGGGGTTAGGGAGACCCAGTACTTC
CDR3: CASSPPAGVRETQYF
D: NA
V: TRBV28
J: TRBJ2-5
size: NA

DNA: TGTGCCAGCAGTTTATTTGAACAGCCCCAGCATTTT
CDR3: CASSLFEQPQHF
D: NA
V: TRBV28
J: TRBJ1-5
size: NA

DNA: TGTGCCAGCAGCTTTGAGAAGATCCATGGCTACACCTTC
CDR3: CASSFEKIHGYTF
D: NA
V: TRBV5-6
J: TRBJ1-2
size: NA

DNA: TGCAGCGTTGGACTAGCGGAGAGCAATGAGCAGTTCTTC
CDR3: CSVGLAESNEQFF
D: TRBD2
V: TRBV29-1
J: TRBJ2-1
size: once

DNA: TGCGCCAGCAGCTTAGGGTCCCCAACAGATACGCAGTATTTT
CDR3: CASSLGSPTDTQYF
D: NA
V: TRBV5-1
J: TRBJ2-3
size: once

DNA: TGCGCCAGCAGCGCGAACATTGGCTCCTACGAGCAGTACTTC
CDR3: CASSANIGSYEQYF
D: NA
V: TRBV5-1
J: TRBJ2-7
size: NA

DNA: TGTGCCAGCTCCCGGACAACAACCTACGAGCAGTACTTC
CDR3: CASSRTTTYEQYF
D: NA
V: TRBV18
J: TRBJ2-7
size: NA

DNA: TGCGCCAGCAGCCCTGGAGGTCCCGGTCGTGCTGAAGCTTTCTTT
CDR3: CASSPGGPGRAEAFF
D: NA
V: TRBV5-1
J: TRBJ1-1
size: NA

DNA: TGCGCCAGCAGCCCTAGGGACTATCAGGGTACGCAGTATTTT
CDR3: CASSPRDYQGTQYF
D: TRBD2
V: TRBV5-1
J: TRBJ2-3
size: NA

DNA: TGTGCCAGCGGCAGGGACGGTGGACTGTTTTTT
CDR3: CASGRDGGLFF
D: NA
V: TRBV9
J: TRBJ1-4
size: NA

DNA: TGTGCCATCAGTGAGTCTGAGGGCCCCTACACCTTC
CDR3: CAISESEGPYTF
D: NA
V: TRBV10-3
J: TRBJ1-2
size: few

DNA: TGTGCCAGCGGGACCGGGGGTGAGACATCCACAGATACGCAGTATTTT
CDR3: CASGTGGETSTDTQYF
D: NA
V: TRBV5-6
J: TRBJ2-3
size: NA

DNA: TGTGCCAGCAGTGCCCGGGACGGGTTCTACGAGCAGTACTTC
CDR3: CASSARDGFYEQYF
D: NA
V: TRBV2
J: TRBJ2-7
size: NA

DNA: TGTGCCAGCAGCTTATTTAGCGGGAGGGCCGGTGAGCAGTTCTTC
CDR3: CASSLFSGRAGEQFF
D: TRBD2
V: TRBV7-8
J: TRBJ2-1
size: NA

DNA: TGTGCCAGCAGCTTTCCCACAGGGGAGGGAGGGTACGGCTACACCTTC
CDR3: CASSFPTGEGGYGYTF
D: TRBD1
V: TRBV6-6
J: TRBJ1-2
size: NA

DNA: TGTGCCAGCAGGGGAAACCCTGAAGCTTTCTTT
CDR3: CASRGNPEAFF
D: NA
V: TRBV6-6
J: TRBJ1-1
size: NA

DNA: TGTGCCAGCAGCGACTCCGGGACTAGGGCTCTTAGCACCGGGGAGCTGTTTTTT
CDR3: CASSDSGTRALSTGELFF
D: TRBD2
V: TRBV7-7
J: TRBJ2-2
size: NA

DNA: TGTGCCAGCAGACGGGACAGCGGGATCCCTGAAGCTTTCTTT
CDR3: CASRRDSGIPEAFF
D: TRBD1
V: TRBV6-5
J: TRBJ1-1
size: NA